Listed here are 30 T cell receptor beta chains from one sample, sequenced in a study of blood T cells in healthy people across ages. Next came a second PCR, run for about 6 to 12 cycles, which used a sample-barcoded 5' primer along with a J-beta primer mix. TCRdb analysed the 5' RACE reads with MiXCR anew, one entry per CDR3 protein. The sample includes some 780,000 distinct CDR3 sequences, 56% of them seen just once. Sequenced input: blood. Receptors were obtained from a man between 35 and 55 years old in good health.

Only one count was recorded for this clonotype. The chain couples TRBV5-1 to TRBJ2-7; 7 bases match TRBD2. The J call could be wrong; TRBJ2-4 is a better fit for the DNA end. This CDR3 spans 13 amino acids. The germline gives CDR1 SGHRS, CDR2 YFSETQ. The CDR3, as DNA: TGCGCCAGCAGTGGGGAGGGCCTAAACATTCAGTACTTC. It yields the protein CASSGEGLNIQYF.

V and J are TRBV3-1 and TRBJ2-4; D tentatively fits TRBD1 or TRBD2 (5 bases each). The germline V and J ends were trimmed by 6 bases and 13 bases, with 19 bases remaining between them. From germline, CDR1 is LGHDT and CDR2 YNNKEL (reference sequence). The CDR3 contains 13 residues. CDR3 loop: CASSRGFGYKQYF. DNA of the CDR3: TGTGCCAGCAGTCGGGGCTTCGGCTACAAGCAGTACTTC.

This sequence joins TRBV14 and TRBJ2-7; tentatively, D is TRBD1 or TRBD2 (5 bases each). The CDR3 covers 15 residues. Trimming cost V 1 base and J 7 bases, with 17 bases left between them. Germline values: CDR1 SGHDN, CDR2 FVKESK. In DNA form, the CDR3 reads TGTGCCAGCAGCCAAGTTATGGGGAGAGGGGATGAGCAGTACTTC. Its protein product is CASSQVMGRGDEQYF.

The CDR3 spells CAISDASGLISREQFF. For the CDR3, the DNA is TGTGCCATCAGTGACGCCTCGGGGCTCATCTCCCGGGAGCAGTTCTTC. The gene calls are TRBV10-3 and TRBJ2-1, with D tentatively TRBD1 or TRBD2 (5 bases each). V lost 3 bases to trimming and J lost 10 bases, with 22 bases between them. The CDR3 totals 16 residues. Germline V lookup: CDR1 ENHRY, CDR2 SYGVKD.

This clonotype is a singleton in its sample. This chain links TRBV6-5 with TRBJ1-6; a possible D gene is TRBD1 (6 bases). Trimming shortened V by 0 bases and J by 7 bases, and 19 bases separated the two germline ends. The germline gives CDR1 MNHEY, CDR2 SVGAGI. This CDR3 spans 18 amino acids. For the CDR3, the DNA is TGTGCCAGCAGTTACTCAAGGCGGGGGGCACTGGGGAATTCACCCCTCCACTTT. Amino acids: CASSYSRRGALGNSPLHF.

The rearrangement links TRBV4-2 to TRBJ2-2; D uncertain. The CDR3 length is 13 residues. In germline, CDR1 is LGHNA, CDR2 YNFKEQ. V shed 3 bases and J shed 10 bases, with 12 bases lying between them. CDR3 residues: CASSHFTKPELFF. In DNA, the CDR3 is TGTGCCAGCAGCCATTTCACTAAGCCGGAGCTGTTTTTT.

V gene TRBV28 combines with J gene TRBJ2-7; possibly TRBD1 for D (6 bases). Germline loops: CDR1 MDHEN, CDR2 SYDVKM. Between the trimmed V and J ends, which lost 0 bases and 1 base, there was a span of 7 bases. The CDR3 sequence is 14 residues long. The chain's CDR3 is CASSLWDSSYEQYF. Here the CDR3 DNA reads TGTGCCAGCAGTTTATGGGACAGTTCCTACGAGCAGTACTTC.

The count of this clonotype is one. This chain connects TRBV7-8 to TRBJ2-3; the D is unclear. This CDR3 is 15 amino acids long. V shed 5 bases and J shed 2 bases, with 14 bases lying between them. Germline V gene sequence: CDR1 SGHVS, CDR2 FQNEAQ. The CDR3 sequence is CASSPPNVLTDTQYF. In nucleotides, the CDR3 is TGTGCCAGCAGCCCTCCCAACGTCCTCACAGATACGCAGTATTTT.

The chain uses TRBV18 and TRBJ1-2, with TRBD1 as a possible D gene (6 bases). Trimming took off 3 bases at V and 0 bases at J, with 17 bases between the two ends. The CDR3 contains 17 residues. Germline loops: CDR1 KGHSH, CDR2 LQKENI. The CDR3 DNA is TGTGCCAGCTCACCGATGGACAGCAAGAATTCTAACTATGGCTACACCTTC. Translation: CASSPMDSKNSNYGYTF.

The V call is TRBV12-3 or TRBV12-4, the J call TRBJ1-4; D gene unclear. The CDR3 sequence is 15 residues long. The V and J ends lost 5 bases and 7 bases respectively, with 17 bases between them. In nucleotides, the CDR3 is TGTGCCAGCAGTCGTGACGGACCTGAGGGTGAAAAACTGTTTTTT. Encoded protein: CASSRDGPEGEKLFF.

This clonotype was seen a few times. The V call is TRBV4-3, the J call TRBJ2-6; no clear D. Trimming removed 1 base at V and 2 bases at J, with 6 bases between. Germline CDR1 and CDR2: LGHNA and YSLEER. The CDR3 is 15 residues long. CDR3 sequence reads: CASSQVMAGANVLTF. As DNA, the CDR3 is TGCGCCAGCAGCCAAGTGATGGCTGGGGCCAACGTCCTGACTTTC.

The rearrangement uses TRBV9 and TRBJ2-1, with TRBD2 matching over 14 bases. The length of the CDR3 is 14 residues. Germline-derived CDR1 and CDR2 are SGDLS and YYNGEE. J gave up 8 bases and V 6 bases, and 4 bases lay outside the gene matches. CDR3 sequence reads: CASTRLAGGYEQFF. CDR3 nucleotides: TGTGCCAGCACCCGACTAGCGGGAGGGTATGAGCAGTTCTTC.

The rearrangement uses TRBV7-9 and TRBJ2-5, with D possibly TRBD1 on 6 matching bases. The CDR3 has 17 residues. Trimming cost V 3 bases and J 2 bases, with 19 bases left between them. Germline V gene data show CDR1 as SEHNR and CDR2 as FQNEAQ (reference sequence). The CDR3 reads CASSLGRTADLQETQYF. The CDR3 DNA reads TGTGCCAGCAGCTTGGGTCGGACAGCAGACCTACAAGAGACCCAGTACTTC.

This clonotype turned up a few times. J is TRBJ2-3 and V is TRBV27; D may be TRBD2 (6 bases). This CDR3 spans 13 amino acids. The germline V and J ends were trimmed by 9 bases and 3 bases, with 13 bases remaining between them. Germline loops: CDR1 MNHEY, CDR2 SMNVEV (reference sequence). CDR3 DNA sequence: TGTGCCAGTCACCGGGGGTCGACAGATACGCAGTATTTT. This codes for CASHRGSTDTQYF.

The chain uses TRBV5-1 and TRBJ2-4; D gene uncertain. The DNA matches TRBJ2-7 better at its end, which makes the J call doubtful. This CDR3 is built from 13 residues. Germline values: CDR1 SGHRS, CDR2 YFSETQ. The CDR3 protein is CASSFAGDYEQYF. The DNA of the CDR3 is TGCGCCAGCAGTTTCGCTGGCGACTACGAGCAGTACTTC.

V gene TRBV20-1 combines with J gene TRBJ2-7, with 13 bases that match TRBD2. The J call is doubtful: the DNA matches TRBJ2-5 better. The CDR3 is 20 residues long. Per germline, CDR1 DFQATT and CDR2 SNEGSKA (reference sequence). This CDR3 is CSARGMSTGTSGARRETQYF. The CDR3 DNA is TGCAGTGCTAGAGGCATGTCAACCGGGACTAGCGGGGCGAGGAGGGAGACCCAGTACTTC.

This chain uses TRBV6-2 or TRBV6-3 with TRBJ2-1; a weak D match, TRBD1 (6 bases). The CDR3 covers 18 residues. V was trimmed by 6 bases and J by 1 base, leaving 22 bases between them. Germline-derived CDR1 and CDR2 are MNHEY and SVGEGT. CDR3 sequence reads: CASSSDRFGDTSYNEQFF. The CDR3 coding sequence is TGTGCCAGCAGCTCGGACAGATTCGGGGATACATCCTACAATGAGCAGTTCTTC.

V usage is TRBV2 and J usage is TRBJ2-3, with no clear D. V lost 8 bases and J lost 3, with 12 bases in between. Germline lookup yields CDR1 SNHLY and CDR2 FYNNEI. The CDR3 is made up of 13 amino acids. The chain's CDR3 is CASRQAPTDTQYF. In DNA form, the CDR3 reads TGTGCCAGCCGGCAAGCGCCAACAGATACGCAGTATTTT.

This clonotype was seen a few times. The CDR3 here is CSARTDGSYGYTF. The DNA of the CDR3 is TGCAGTGCTCGAACGGACGGGAGCTATGGCTACACCTTC. V usage is TRBV20-1 and J usage is TRBJ1-2, with D hard to call. The CDR3 contains 13 residues. V was pared by 5 bases and J by 4 bases, with 14 bases between. Germline V gene sequence: CDR1 DFQATT, CDR2 SNEGSKA (reference sequence).

The rearrangement uses TRBV28 and TRBJ2-6, with 8 bases aligning to TRBD1. Germline CDR1 and CDR2: MDHEN and SYDVKM. V was pared by 1 base and J by 0 bases, with 17 bases of the junction left unmatched. The length of the CDR3 is 22 residues. CDR3 in DNA: TGTGCCAGCAGTTTATCCTACGGGACAGGCCTTGACCTCTACTCTGGGGCCAACGTCCTGACTTTC. Its protein is CASSLSYGTGLDLYSGANVLTF.

The chain is built from TRBV7-9 and TRBJ2-7; possibly TRBD1 for D (6 bases). From germline, CDR1 is SEHNR and CDR2 FQNEAQ (reference sequence). This CDR3 has 14 amino acids. V dropped 5 bases and J dropped 1 base, with 12 bases sitting between them. CDR3 in DNA: TGTGCCAGCAGCAGACGACAGGAGTCCTACGAGCAGTACTTC. Translated: CASSRRQESYEQYF.

V usage is TRBV11-3 and J usage is TRBJ2-6; 8 bases are shared with TRBD2. CDR1 is SGHNT, CDR2 YENEEA, per germline. The CDR3 covers 18 residues. V trimming: 5 bases; J trimming: 0 bases; junction bases outside the gene matches: 9. The CDR3 region has the DNA TGTGCCAGCAGCAAGACGGCGGGACTAGGCTCTGGGGCCAACGTCCTGACTTTC. Its translation: CASSKTAGLGSGANVLTF.

The rearrangement uses TRBV28 and TRBJ1-4; 8 nucleotides agree with TRBD1. The CDR3 length is 18 residues. The V gene end was trimmed by 7 bases and the J gene end by 10 bases; junction bases not matched to a gene: 23. Per germline, CDR1 MDHEN and CDR2 SYDVKM. As DNA, the CDR3 is TGTGCCAGCATCAACGGGGGACAGGCACCTGAACTGGCCGGAAAACTGTTTTTT. Its translation: CASINGGQAPELAGKLFF.

The chain links TRBV25-1 to TRBJ2-7; D is perhaps TRBD1 (6 bases). Trimming took off 7 bases at V and 5 bases at J, with 9 bases between the two ends. The CDR3 is 11 residues long. Germline lookup yields CDR1 MGHDK and CDR2 SYGVNS. CDR3 nucleotides: TGTGCCAGCATCGCAGGGGACGAGCAGTACTTC. It specifies CASIAGDEQYF.

J is TRBJ2-4 and V is TRBV5-1, with 8 nucleotides matching TRBD1. Germline V gene data show CDR1 as SGHRS and CDR2 as YFSETQ. V lost 0 bases and J lost 4; bases outside the gene matches: 0. CDR3 length: 14 amino acids. The CDR3 DNA sequence: TGCGCCAGCAGCTTGGGGACAGGGAAAAACATTCAGTACTTC. Translation gives CASSLGTGKNIQYF.

This clonotype was observed once. The genes are TRBV3-1 and TRBJ2-5; D unresolved. This CDR3 region has 15 residues. Trimming removed 4 bases at V and 2 bases at J, with 14 bases between. CDR1 is LGHDT, CDR2 YNNKEL, per germline (reference sequence). The CDR3 nucleotides are TGTGCCAGCAGCCTTATGAGCACTTCACAAGAGACCCAGTACTTC. Residues: CASSLMSTSQETQYF.

The chain combines TRBV11-3 with TRBJ1-1, with D hard to call. The CDR3 spans 13 residues. Germline V gives CDR1 SGHNT, CDR2 YENEEA. V was pared by 0 bases and J by 6 bases, with 8 bases between. In DNA, the CDR3 is TGTGCCAGCAGCTTAGATTGGGAGCCTGAAGCTTTCTTT. Encoded protein: CASSLDWEPEAFF.

In its sample, this clonotype was seen a few times. The chain carries TRBV5-4 and TRBJ2-3; tentatively, D is TRBD1 or TRBD2 (5 bases each). V was cut by 4 bases and J by 6 bases, with 18 bases left in between. The germline gives CDR1 SGHNT, CDR2 YYREEE (reference sequence). This CDR3 has 15 amino acids. CDR3 nucleotide sequence: TGTGCCAGCAGCAAAGGGACCGCCCCGTCTGATACGCAGTATTTT. Its protein product is CASSKGTAPSDTQYF. Full variable domain (remainder filled in from reference TRBV5-4 and TRBJ2-3): ETGVTQSPTHLIKTRGQQVTLRCSSQSGHNTVSWYQQALGQGPQFIFQYYREEENGRGNFPPRFSGLQFPNYSSELNVNALELDDSALYLCASSKGTAPSDTQYFGPGTRLTVL.

V is TRBV20-1 and J is TRBJ2-1; 12 positions match TRBD2. Germline V lookup: CDR1 DFQATT, CDR2 SNEGSKA (reference sequence). CDR3 size: 18 residues. J was trimmed by 3 bases and V by 2 bases; bases with no gene match: 11. CDR3 loop: CSARPVTSGSSNYNEQFF. CDR3 coding DNA: TGCAGTGCTAGACCTGTGACTAGCGGGAGTAGTAACTACAATGAGCAGTTCTTC.

As to this clonotype: A much larger clone lies a single base off, so this may be a read error. This sequence joins TRBV6-5 and TRBJ1-5; TRBD1 matches at 7 bases. The J segment lost 2 bases and the V segment lost 8 bases, leaving 9 bases of the junction unmatched. Per germline, CDR1 MNHEY and CDR2 SVGAGI. CDR3 length: 15 residues. The CDR3 loop is CASGLSGGGNQPQHF. CDR3 DNA: TGTGCCAGCGGTTTATCAGGGGGAGGCAATCAGCCCCAGCATTTT.